This TCR beta chain was documented in a study of T cell responses to AZD1222 COVID-19 vaccine. Points from the study as a whole: The donors showed a predominance of white British ancestry and of females, with possible underestimation of clonal diversity. The reported proportion of spike-specific TCRs targeting unmutated variant regions was nearly half. Repertoire sampling occurred only after the peak T cell response.

A word on this clone: Its antigen is not identified.

V was pared by 2 bases and J by 7 bases, with 6 bases of the junction left unmatched. From germline, CDR1 is KGHDR and CDR2 SFDVKD. There are 14 residues in the CDR3. Measured with immunoSEQ multiplex PCR; TCRdb has only the in-frame clones, and not every one. The sample has roughly 97,000 clones, roughly 88% seen once; the top ten hold around 8.7%. The starting material was peripheral blood, obtained on day 0 of AZD1222 vaccination. The chain joins TRBV24-1 to TRBJ2-7, with 8 bases lining up with TRBD1. This receptor was taken from an adult in good health. The CDR3 loop is CATSDSGGPSEQYF. CDR3 nucleotides: TGTGCCACCAGTGATTCAGGGGGCCCCTCGGAGCAGTACTTC.